This T cell receptor beta chain was profiled in a study of radiotherapy plus CTLA-4 blockade in lung cancer. Study results and limitations: Peripheral blood showed expansion of tumor-derived TCR clones after radiotherapy and ipilimumab. Reported findings show early blood T cell clone dynamics, with interferon-beta, best predicted response.

The V and J ends lost 1 base and 1 base respectively, with 7 bases between them. This CDR3 is 15 amino acids long. Germline V gene sequence: CDR1 SGHTA, CDR2 FQGNSA. Many counts were recorded for this clone. Antigen unknown. Generated by immunoSEQ multiplex PCR, the TCRdb table keeps only in-frame clones and is missing some. The sample has about 97,000 clones; around 74% are singletons. V is TRBV7-2 and J is TRBJ2-2; D ambiguous. The source was peripheral blood, collected from a patient treated with radiotherapy plus ipilimumab. This sequence was found in a human donor with non-small cell lung cancer who had a partial response to radiotherapy plus ipilimumab. Some clones in this sample may be carry-over from other donors' samples. DNA of the CDR3: TGTGCCAGCAGCTTAGGTTCCAGGAACACCGGGGAGCTGTTTTTT. This codes for CASSLGSRNTGELFF.